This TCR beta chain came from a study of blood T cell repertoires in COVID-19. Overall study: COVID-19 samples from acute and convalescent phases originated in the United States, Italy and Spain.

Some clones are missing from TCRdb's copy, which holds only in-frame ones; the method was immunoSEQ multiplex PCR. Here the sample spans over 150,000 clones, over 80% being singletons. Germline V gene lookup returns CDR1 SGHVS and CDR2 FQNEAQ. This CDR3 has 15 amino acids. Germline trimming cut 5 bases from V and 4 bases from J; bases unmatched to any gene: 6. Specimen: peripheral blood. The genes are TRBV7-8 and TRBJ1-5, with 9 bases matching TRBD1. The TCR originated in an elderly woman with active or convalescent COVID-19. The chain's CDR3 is CASSPGTGPNQPQHF. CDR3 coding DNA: TGTGCCAGCAGCCCGGGGACAGGGCCGAATCAGCCCCAGCATTTT.